The subject of this entry is one T cell receptor (beta chain). The protocol was immunoSEQ multiplex PCR, while the TCRdb copy is restricted to in-frame clones and leaves out a portion. The data show approximately 210,000 clones, around 82% seen once. This sample is part of a study of blood T cell repertoires in COVID-19. Overall study: Both acute and convalescent COVID-19 samples were obtained from the United States, Italy and Spain.

The length of the CDR3 is 14 residues. Trimming shortened V by 7 bases and J by 4 bases, and 14 bases separated the two germline ends. Germline V gives CDR1 LNHDA, CDR2 SQIVND (reference sequence). Specimen: PBMCs or T cells enriched from blood (not recorded which). The source of this sequence is a woman between 50 and 59 years old with acute COVID-19. The chain is built from TRBV19 and TRBJ1-5; D may be TRBD1 (6 bases). CDR3 in amino acids: CASTTRDKNQPQHF. The DNA of the CDR3 is TGTGCCAGTACCACCCGGGACAAGAATCAGCCCCAGCATTTT.